These 29 T cell receptor beta chains came from one sample sequenced in a study of T cells in Graves' hyperthyroidism and ophthalmopathy. Amplified TCR beta CDR3 regions came from RNA transcripts. First-round RT-PCR with HTBI primers amplified the TCR CDR3 region. MiXCR was run by TCRdb on the multiplex PCR reads, yielding one entry per CDR3 protein. This table holds a few hundred thousand distinct CDR3 sequences, around 13% found once. Sequencing used blood. All receptors derive from a woman under 30 with Graves' hyperthyroidism.

In regard to this clonotype: The germline gene is not matched at one end of the junction; a read error may be the cause. The V and J genes are TRBV20-1 and TRBJ1-5; D is uncertain. Germline CDR1 reads DFQATT; CDR2 reads SNEGSKA (reference sequence). CDR3 length: 13 residues. CDR3 amino acids: CSARGDGSQPQHF. CDR3 DNA: TGCAGCGCTAGAGGAGATGGATCCCAGCCCCAGCATTTT.

Regarding this clonotype: The junction and the germline gene differ at one end; a read error may be behind it. V and J are TRBV5-1 and TRBJ2-7; the match to TRBD2 covers 8 bases. The CDR3 spans 13 residues. CDR1 is SGHRS and CDR2 is YFSETQ in the germline V gene. This CDR3 reads CASSSGTRYEQYF. The CDR3 nucleotides are TGTGCCAGCAGCTCCGGGACTAGGTACGAGCAGTACTTC.

This clonotype was found many times. V and J are TRBV12-3 or TRBV12-4 and TRBJ2-4; D perhaps matches TRBD1 (5 bases). The CDR3 extends over 15 amino acids. V lost 6 bases and J lost 1, with 13 bases in between. This CDR3 reads CASRAREGAKNIQYF. CDR3 coding DNA: TGTGCCAGCAGGGCCAGGGAAGGGGCCAAAAACATTCAGTACTTC.

At least ten counts were recorded for this clonotype. The chain has TRBV28 and TRBJ2-7; D ambiguous. In germline, CDR1 is MDHEN, CDR2 SYDVKM. V was pared by 5 bases and J by 3 bases, with 5 bases between. The CDR3 is 11 amino acids. The DNA of the CDR3 is TGTGCCAGCAGTCTCCACTACGAGCAGTACTTC. This sequence encodes CASSLHYEQYF.

This clonotype was detected many times. The CDR3 coding sequence is TGTGCCAGCACCCCCCCCGGACAGAACCCTAACTATGGCTACACCTTC. Translation: CASTPPGQNPNYGYTF. This chain joins TRBV28 and TRBJ1-2, with a weak D call TRBD1 (6 bases). Trimming stripped 7 bases from V and 0 bases from J, with 18 bases between. The length of the CDR3 is 16 residues. Germline-derived CDR1 and CDR2 are MDHEN and SYDVKM.

At least ten counts were recorded for this clonotype. This sequence joins TRBV6-2 or TRBV6-3 and TRBJ2-7; TRBD1 matches 8 bases. Germline lookup yields CDR1 MNHEY and CDR2 SVGEGT. The CDR3 length is 16 residues. V shed 7 bases and J 2 bases; nucleotides not matched to a gene: 13. CDR3 region: CASKGIKTGDTYEQYF. In nucleotides, the CDR3 is TGTGCCAGCAAGGGAATAAAGACAGGGGATACCTACGAGCAGTACTTC.

This clonotype was recorded many times. The chain is built from TRBV6-1 and TRBJ2-3, with D perhaps matching TRBD2 (8 bases). Trimming shortened V by 10 bases and J by 2 bases, and 22 bases separated the two germline ends. This CDR3 is 16 amino acids long. Germline values: CDR1 MNHNS, CDR2 SASEGT. The CDR3 DNA reads TGTGCCACGGGAGGGGGCGGGAGAGATCCCACAGATACGCAGTATTTT. This sequence encodes CATGGGGRDPTDTQYF.

This clonotype was recorded a few times. The chain is built from TRBV5-6 and TRBJ2-1; D remains ambiguous. V lost 1 base and J lost 5, with 16 bases in between. The CDR3 has 16 amino acids. The germline V gene encodes CDR1 SGHDT and CDR2 YYEEEE. CDR3 nucleotide sequence: TGTGCCAGCAGCTTGTCGGTAGCTCAAAAAGACAATGAGCAGTTCTTC. This translates into CASSLSVAQKDNEQFF.

This clonotype was observed at least ten times. The chain recombines TRBV2 with TRBJ1-2, with D uncertain. This CDR3 has 15 residues. Trimming removed 3 bases from V and 2 bases from J, with 13 bases in between. Germline V CDR1 and CDR2: SNHLY, FYNNEI. CDR3 sequence reads: CASSEEAGENYGYTF. The CDR3 DNA follows: TGTGCCAGCAGTGAGGAGGCAGGAGAAAACTATGGCTACACCTTC.

This clonotype was found many times. The chain couples TRBV10-2 to TRBJ2-7; a possible D gene is TRBD2 (5 bases). The CDR3 covers 15 residues. The V end lost 3 bases, the J end lost 7 bases, and 19 bases lay between the germline ends. CDR1 is WSHSY, CDR2 SAAADI, per germline. The CDR3 DNA sequence: TGCGCCAGCAGTGATTCCGCGGTGGAGGAGGAAGAGCAGTACTTC. This gives the protein CASSDSAVEEEEQYF.

Points on this clonotype: A much larger clone differs from this one at a single base, so this may be a read error. The gene calls are TRBV7-2 and TRBJ2-7; TRBD2 might be the D (5 bases). V was trimmed by 5 bases and J by 5 bases, leaving 7 bases between them. The length of the CDR3 is 11 residues. Germline lookup yields CDR1 SGHTA and CDR2 FQGNSA. In nucleotides, the CDR3 is TGTGCCAGCAGCGACTACAACGAGCAGTACTTC. This codes for CASSDYNEQYF.

V gene TRBV9 combines with J gene TRBJ2-1, with D possibly TRBD1 on 5 matching bases. The CDR3 is made up of 16 amino acids. Trimming stripped 1 base from V and 5 bases from J, with 16 bases between. CDR1 and CDR2 from the germline V gene are SGDLS and YYNGEE. The CDR3 loop reads CASSVSPNRQHNEQFF. Written as DNA, the CDR3 is TGTGCCAGCAGCGTAAGCCCGAACCGACAGCACAATGAGCAGTTCTTC.

This clonotype was observed at least ten times. The CDR3 DNA follows: TGTGCCAGCAGTTTGGGGGCCGCCGGGGAGCTGTTTTTT. This sequence encodes CASSLGAAGELFF. The rearrangement joins TRBV12-3 or TRBV12-4 to TRBJ2-2, with a weak D call TRBD1 (6 bases). The CDR3 runs 13 residues. V was clipped by 3 bases and J by 6 bases, with 8 bases between them.

This clonotype was counted at least ten times. V gene TRBV30 combines with J gene TRBJ1-1; D may be TRBD1 (5 bases). Germline V CDR1 and CDR2: GTSNPN, SVGIG (reference sequence). Trimming left V 4 bases short and J 1 base short, with 10 bases between. The CDR3 is made up of 13 amino acids. The CDR3 reads CAWNRGGNTEAFF. The CDR3, as DNA: TGTGCCTGGAACCGGGGGGGGAACACTGAAGCTTTCTTT.

This clonotype was found many times. V gene TRBV5-1 combines with J gene TRBJ1-1; perhaps TRBD1 as D (6 bases). Germline loops: CDR1 SGHRS, CDR2 YFSETQ. The CDR3 covers 16 residues. V dropped 0 bases and J dropped 1 base, with 13 bases sitting between them. Here the CDR3 DNA reads TGCGCCAGCAGCTTGGGCGGGGGCGCCCCGAACACTGAAGCTTTCTTT. Translated, it gives CASSLGGGAPNTEAFF.

Ten or more counts support this clonotype. The CDR3, as DNA: TGTGCCAGCAGCTTAAGACTAGCGGGGGAGCAGTACTTC. This translates into CASSLRLAGEQYF. The chain links TRBV7-8 to TRBJ2-7, with TRBD2 matching over 11 bases. This CDR3 spans 13 amino acids. The ends lost 2 bases at V and 7 bases at J; junction bases unmatched: 1. CDR1 and CDR2 (germline): SGHVS, FQNEAQ.

In its sample, this clonotype was seen many times. The V gene is TRBV28, the J gene TRBJ2-3, with 8 positions matching TRBD2. The CDR3 loop spans 17 amino acids. With 5 bases clipped from V and 2 bases from J, the junction kept 12 bases outside the gene matches. Germline CDR1 MDHEN, CDR2 SYDVKM. DNA of the CDR3: TGTGCCAGCAGTAGTCCTAGCGGGTGGGGGTCCACAGATACGCAGTATTTT. Amino acids: CASSSPSGWGSTDTQYF.

This clonotype was seen repeatedly, ten times or more. The rearrangement joins TRBV3-1 to TRBJ2-2, with D uncertain. The CDR3 totals 16 residues. Germline V gives CDR1 LGHDT, CDR2 YNNKEL (reference sequence). V gave up 1 base and J gave up 0 bases, with 9 bases separating them. The chain's CDR3 is CASSQGSPANTGELFF. The CDR3 DNA reads as TGTGCCAGCAGCCAAGGTAGCCCAGCGAACACCGGGGAGCTGTTTTTT.

There are many counts of this clonotype. This chain uses TRBV2 with TRBJ1-2; TRBD1 is a possible D gene (5 bases). V shed 7 bases and J shed 5 bases, with 14 bases lying between them. The germline V gene encodes CDR1 SNHLY and CDR2 FYNNEI. This CDR3 spans 13 amino acids. The CDR3, as DNA: TGTGCCAGCACCGAACAGGATCTTTATGGCTACACCTTC. Its protein product is CASTEQDLYGYTF.

The sample holds many counts of this clonotype. The rearrangement uses TRBV12-3 or TRBV12-4 and TRBJ1-1, with D possibly being TRBD1 (6 bases). The CDR3 contains 13 residues. Trimming removed 6 bases from V and 5 bases from J, with 13 bases in between. The CDR3 nucleotides read TGTGCCAGCAGGGGGAGGGGGAATACTGAAGCTTTCTTT. Amino acid sequence: CASRGRGNTEAFF.

CDR3 bases: TGTGCCAGCAGCTTAGGACGATCCGAAGAGACCCAGTACTTC. Residues: CASSLGRSEETQYF. The gene calls are TRBV13 and TRBJ2-5, with unresolved D. Germline CDR1 and CDR2: PRHDT and FYEKMQ (reference sequence). The CDR3 has 14 amino acids. The V end lost 0 bases, the J end lost 3 bases, and 8 bases lay between the germline ends. The variable domain in full, with the rest retrieved from reference TRBV13 and TRBJ2-5, is AAGVIQSPRHLIKEKRETATLKCYPIPRHDTVYWYQQGPGQDPQFLISFYEKMQSDKGSIPDRFSAQQFSDYHSELNMSSLELGDSALYFCASSLGRSEETQYFGPGTRLLVL.

On this clonotype: A much larger clone lies one base from this, so it may be a read error. This chain links TRBV7-2 with TRBJ2-7; D is perhaps TRBD1 (5 bases). The CDR3 runs to 14 residues. Germline CDR1 is SGHTA and CDR2 is FQGNSA. V was shortened by 1 base and J by 3 bases, with 10 bases between the two germline ends. The CDR3 loop reads CASSLGTRYYEQYF. DNA for the CDR3: TGTGCCAGCAGCTTAGGGACAAGGTACTACGAGCAGTACTTC.

This clonotype was recorded many times. This rearrangement joins TRBV7-8 to TRBJ2-2; 12 positions match TRBD2. The germline V gene has CDR1 SGHVS and CDR2 FQNEAQ. The CDR3 has 15 residues. Trimming removed 3 bases from V and 5 bases from J; junction bases left unmatched: 1. The CDR3 reads CASSFGTSGTGELFF. The CDR3 DNA reads TGTGCCAGCAGCTTCGGGACTAGCGGGACCGGGGAGCTGTTTTTT.

This clonotype was seen only a few times. In DNA form, the CDR3 reads TGTGCCATCAGGCAACTAGCGGGAGACCACGAGCAGTACTTC. Translating gives CAIRQLAGDHEQYF. The chain uses TRBV10-3 and TRBJ2-7; 11 bases line up with TRBD2. The ends lost 6 bases at V and 5 bases at J; junction bases unmatched: 6. This CDR3 has 14 residues. Germline lookup yields CDR1 ENHRY and CDR2 SYGVKD.

There are many counts of this clonotype. The genes are TRBV2 and TRBJ2-1; D unclear. The CDR3 extends over 12 amino acids. Trimming removed 8 bases from V and 11 bases from J, with 16 bases in between. CDR1 SNHLY and CDR2 FYNNEI come from the germline V gene. The CDR3 coding sequence is TGTGCCAGCGAGATGGAGTCCCGGAAGCAGTTCTTC. Translation: CASEMESRKQFF.

This clonotype was seen many times. V gene TRBV18 combines with J gene TRBJ2-1; the match to TRBD1 covers 10 bases. This CDR3 contains 15 residues. After removal of 3 bases from V and 12 bases from J, the junction contained 11 bases not matched to a gene. Germline lookup yields CDR1 KGHSH and CDR2 LQKENI. CDR3 amino acids: CASSPDRGFQLGQFF. CDR3 DNA sequence: TGTGCCAGCTCACCGGACAGGGGGTTTCAACTCGGGCAGTTCTTC.

Only a few counts were recorded for this clonotype. The J gene is TRBJ2-1, the V gene TRBV19, with TRBD2 matching 11 bases. This CDR3 is built from 16 residues. The germline V gene encodes CDR1 LNHDA and CDR2 SQIVND (reference sequence). V was clipped by 0 bases and J by 8 bases; unmatched bases: 6. CDR3 amino acids: CASSIELAGGPHEQFF. CDR3 nucleotides: TGTGCCAGTAGTATAGAGTTAGCGGGAGGGCCTCATGAGCAGTTCTTC.

This clonotype was picked up many times. The chain uses TRBV28 and TRBJ2-1; D may be TRBD1 or TRBD2 (5 bases each). This CDR3 comprises 15 residues. Germline V gene data show CDR1 as MDHEN and CDR2 as SYDVKM. Trimming left V 1 base short and J 8 bases short, with 15 bases between. CDR3: CASSLFTGGWDEQFF. The CDR3 coding sequence is TGTGCCAGCAGTTTATTCACAGGCGGGTGGGATGAGCAGTTCTTC.

The chain carries TRBV7-2 and TRBJ2-1, with TRBD2 identical over 10 bases. The germline CDR1 and CDR2 sequences are SGHTA and FQGNSA. The CDR3 covers 17 residues. The junction had 10 bases not matched to a gene; V was cut back by 5 bases and J by 3 bases. The CDR3 protein is CASSQGVTSGIYNEQFF. For the CDR3, the DNA is TGTGCCAGCAGCCAAGGGGTCACTAGCGGGATCTACAATGAGCAGTTCTTC.